Listed here are 19 T cell receptor beta chains from one sample, sequenced in a study of response to subunit inactivated influenza vaccine. TCRdb redid the calling of the RT-PCR reads with MiXCR, one entry per CDR3 protein. The sample holds 300,000 to 350,000 distinct CDR3 sequences, 21% seen once. The sequenced sample was PBMCs from blood, obtained approximately 20 months after vaccination. Source of these receptors: a man in his fifties or sixties who received an inactivated influenza vaccine.

The chain uses TRBV20-1 and TRBJ2-7, with D uncertain. V was pared by 6 bases and J by 4 bases, with 19 bases between. The CDR3 is made up of 14 amino acids. Germline V gives CDR1 DFQATT, CDR2 SNEGSKA (reference sequence). The CDR3 DNA sequence: TGCAGTGCCCGGACCGGCCTGATGCTTTACGAGCAGTACTTC. It encodes CSARTGLMLYEQYF.

This clonotype was picked up a small number of times. The chain uses TRBV14 and TRBJ2-1; D uncertain. Looked up from germline, CDR1 is SGHDN and CDR2 is FVKESK. The ends were cut back, 2 bases at V and 4 bases at J, with 15 bases in the middle. The CDR3 contains 16 residues. Here the CDR3 reads CASSQFFQAEYNEQFF. DNA of the CDR3: TGTGCCAGCAGCCAATTTTTCCAGGCCGAATACAATGAGCAGTTCTTC.

This clonotype was seen a handful of times. The gene calls are TRBV7-2 and TRBJ2-5; tentatively, D is TRBD1 (6 bases). Germline V gives CDR1 SGHTA, CDR2 FQGNSA. The CDR3 runs 13 residues. The V end lost 4 bases, the J end lost 4 bases, and 10 bases lay between the germline ends. The CDR3 DNA is TGTGCCAGCAGCTCAGGACAGAGAGAGACCCAGTACTTC. Amino acids: CASSSGQRETQYF.

In this sample, this clonotype turned up a few times. The rearrangement joins TRBV7-2 to TRBJ1-1; D is unclear. CDR3 length: 15 residues. Germline loops: CDR1 SGHTA, CDR2 FQGNSA. With 2 bases removed from V and 1 base from J, the gap between germline ends came to 11 bases. As DNA, the CDR3 is TGTGCCAGCAGCTTATCCCTGATGGGGAACACTGAAGCTTTCTTT. This codes for CASSLSLMGNTEAFF.

The chain recombines TRBV2 with TRBJ2-2, with a tentative D call TRBD1 (6 bases). The V gene lost 6 bases and the J gene lost 5 bases, with 16 bases spanning the gap. Looked up from germline, CDR1 is SNHLY and CDR2 is FYNNEI. This CDR3 has 15 amino acids. DNA of the CDR3: TGTGCCAGCAGGACCGCGGGCAGGGGTACCGGGGAGCTGTTTTTT. Residues: CASRTAGRGTGELFF.

In regard to this clonotype: The junction shows a germline mismatch at one end, possibly a read error. The J gene is TRBJ1-6, the V gene TRBV5-1; 9 bases agree with TRBD1. The V gene's germline CDR1 is SGHRS and CDR2 YFSETQ. The CDR3 runs to 17 residues. The CDR3 here is CASSLRTGEPYNSALHF. In nucleotides, the CDR3 is TGCGCCAGCAGCTTGCGGACAGGGGAGCCCTATAATTCAGCCCTCCACTTT.

This clonotype has just a few counts. The chain links TRBV29-1 to TRBJ1-1; 9 bases are shared with TRBD1. The V gene's germline CDR1 is SQVTM and CDR2 ANQGSEA. CDR3 length: 14 amino acids. J was trimmed by 5 bases and V by 4 bases; bases with no gene match: 8. The CDR3 loop is CSVGLGTGMTEAFF. The CDR3 DNA is TGCAGCGTTGGATTAGGGACAGGGATGACTGAAGCTTTCTTT.

The CDR3 nucleotides are TGTGCCAGTAGTATATGGGGACAGGGAAGAAATGAGCAGTTCTTC. Translating it yields CASSIWGQGRNEQFF. The J gene is TRBJ2-1, the V gene TRBV19, with 9 bases lining up with TRBD1. The CDR3 has 15 residues. Germline CDR1 and CDR2: LNHDA and SQIVND (reference sequence). V lost 2 bases and J lost 7; bases outside the gene matches: 6.

The genes are TRBV27 and TRBJ1-1; TRBD1 is a possible D gene (6 bases). Germline loops: CDR1 MNHEY, CDR2 SMNVEV (reference sequence). V lost 3 bases and J 4 bases, leaving 9 bases between the germline ends. CDR3 size: 13 residues. DNA of the CDR3: TGTGCCAGCAGTTTTCTAGGGGGCACTGAAGCTTTCTTT. Translation: CASSFLGGTEAFF.

This clonotype was seen only a few times. This sequence joins TRBV20-1 and TRBJ2-3; TRBD2 matches 9 bases. Germline V gives CDR1 DFQATT, CDR2 SNEGSKA (reference sequence). This CDR3 comprises 13 residues. The CDR3: CTVPGLATDTQYF. CDR3 DNA sequence: TGCACCGTCCCGGGACTAGCCACAGATACGCAGTATTTT.

V and J are TRBV2 and TRBJ2-2; 10 bases are a match to TRBD1. The germline gives CDR1 SNHLY, CDR2 FYNNEI. V trimming: 5 bases; J trimming: 6 bases; junction bases outside the gene matches: 9. CDR3 length: 16 residues. Here the CDR3 reads CASSFDRGLLSGELFF. CDR3 nucleotide sequence: TGTGCCAGCAGTTTCGACAGGGGGCTTCTGTCCGGGGAGCTGTTTTTT.

This clonotype was seen more than once but under ten times. V usage is TRBV6-2 or TRBV6-3 and J usage is TRBJ2-2; D is possibly TRBD2 (6 bases). From germline, CDR1 is MNHEY and CDR2 SVGEGT. Trimming left V 6 bases short and J 0 bases short, with 11 bases between. This CDR3 is built from 15 residues. This CDR3 is CASSPTRTNTGELFF. The CDR3 coding sequence is TGTGCCAGCAGCCCGACTAGGACGAACACCGGGGAGCTGTTTTTT.

The table lists this clonotype with a few counts. The rearrangement joins TRBV10-1 to TRBJ2-1; possibly TRBD2 for D (5 bases). The ends were cut back, 11 bases at V and 0 bases at J, with 35 bases in the middle. The germline gives CDR1 WNHNN, CDR2 SYGVQD (reference sequence). CDR3 length: 21 residues. CDR3 loop: CAGSTLTAEEGKSSSYNEQFF. CDR3 bases: TGCGCCGGTAGCACCTTAACAGCGGAGGAAGGAAAATCGAGCTCCTACAATGAGCAGTTCTTC.

This clonotype was recorded a few times. The genes are TRBV5-1 and TRBJ1-2; the D gene is possibly TRBD1 (6 bases). Per germline, CDR1 SGHRS and CDR2 YFSETQ. Trimming removed 7 bases at V and 8 bases at J, with 12 bases between. The CDR3 totals 11 residues. Written as DNA, the CDR3 is TGCGCCAGCTCGCCAGGGGAAGGCTACACCTTC. This encodes CASSPGEGYTF. The whole variable domain, remainder taken from reference TRBV5-1 and TRBJ1-2, is KAGVTQTPRYLIKTRGQQVTLSCSPISGHRSVSWYQQTPGQGLQFLFEYFSETQRNKGNFPGRFSGRQFSNSRSEMNVSTLELGDSALYLCASSPGEGYTFGSGTRLTVV.

The chain combines TRBV20-1 with TRBJ2-1; 12 nucleotides agree with TRBD2. The CDR3 consists of 14 residues. Germline lookup yields CDR1 DFQATT and CDR2 SNEGSKA (reference sequence). The trim removed 7 bases at V and 8 bases at J, leaving 9 bases unmatched. This CDR3 reads CSVLSSGGADEQFF. The CDR3 bases are TGCAGTGTTCTCTCTAGCGGGGGGGCGGATGAGCAGTTCTTC.

This clonotype appeared once. CDR3 protein: CASSQDGGPGNQPQHF. CDR3 DNA sequence: TGTGCCAGCAGCCAAGACGGGGGGCCGGGCAATCAGCCCCAGCATTTT. This sequence joins TRBV3-1 and TRBJ1-5; perhaps TRBD1 as D (6 bases). Germline CDR1 and CDR2: LGHDT and YNNKEL (reference sequence). Trimming removed 0 bases from V and 2 bases from J, with 11 bases in between. The CDR3 loop spans 16 amino acids.

The chain couples TRBV28 to TRBJ2-7; D not resolved. This CDR3 region has 11 residues. Trimming cost V 2 bases and J 8 bases, with 7 bases left between them. Germline V gene data show CDR1 as MDHEN and CDR2 as SYDVKM. Here the CDR3 DNA reads TGTGCCAGCAGTTTACGGGTCCAGCAGTACTTC. It yields the protein CASSLRVQQYF.

This clonotype was recorded many times. This sequence joins TRBV12-3 or TRBV12-4 and TRBJ2-5; 13 nucleotides line up with TRBD2. The CDR3 has 16 amino acids. Trimming cost V 5 bases and J 0 bases; bases outside gene matches: 3. In DNA, the CDR3 is TGTGCCAGCAGTCCCGGGACTAGCGGGAACCAAGAGACCCAGTACTTC. Translation: CASSPGTSGNQETQYF.

J is TRBJ1-5 and V is TRBV27; D not resolved. The germline V gene encodes CDR1 MNHEY and CDR2 SMNVEV (reference sequence). CDR3 size: 12 residues. The V gene lost 3 bases and the J gene lost 11 bases, with 11 bases spanning the gap. The CDR3 bases are TGTGCCAGCAGTTTGTTAGGAGGGACCCAGCATTTT. It yields the protein CASSLLGGTQHF.